This T cell receptor (beta chain) was sequenced in a study of T cell responses to AZD1222 COVID-19 vaccine. Whole-study context: Researchers grouped second doses given at about 4 or about 12 weeks into one pool.

Per germline, CDR1 MRHNA and CDR2 SNTAGT. The CDR3 runs 14 residues. The ends were cut back, 9 bases at V and 2 bases at J, with 13 bases in the middle. With respect to this clone: What it recognizes is unknown.

Data came from immunoSEQ multiplex PCR; TCRdb stores just in-frame clones and leaves some out. The sample consists of 95,000 to 110,000 clones, 91% of them appearing once. Study-wide results and caveats: Without day 14 samples, only post-peak T cell repertoires were studied. Vaccine-related CD4 TCRs covered spike, predominating at 160-218 and 743-854. Most donors were white British, females outnumbered males, and clonal diversity was possibly underestimated.

This clonotype was obtained from an adult in good health. This sequence joins TRBV6-4 and TRBJ2-2; D not certain. This specimen consisted of peripheral blood, obtained on day 0 of AZD1222 vaccination. The CDR3 DNA is TGTGCCAGTGGAACGGACGCTAACACCGGGGAGCTGTTTTTT. This codes for CASGTDANTGELFF.